The TCR beta chain under discussion was sequenced for a study of blood T cell repertoires in COVID-19. Looked up from germline, CDR1 is MNHEY and CDR2 is SVGAGI. This CDR3 contains 15 residues. V was cut by 5 bases and J by 4 bases, with 15 bases left in between. Sequencing used immunoSEQ multiplex PCR; TCRdb keeps in-frame clones, though not all of them. The sample has approximately 170,000 clones; less than 85% are singletons. The TCR comes from a woman aged 30 to 39 who had recovered from COVID-19. J is TRBJ1-3 and V is TRBV6-5; possible D gene TRBD1, 5 bases. The sequenced sample consisted of PBMCs or T cells enriched from blood (not recorded which). The CDR3 region has the DNA TGTGCCAGCAGTCCAGGGCCTGGTGCCGGAAACACCATATATTTT. Protein sequence: CASSPGPGAGNTIYF.